This T cell receptor (beta chain) was captured in a study of cytomegalovirus exposure and HLA in healthy donors. General observations from the study: Across donors, most TCRs were seen rarely, yet some public ones were widespread. Association of a missense DCLRE1C variant with TCR beta V- and J-gene trimming was reported in a later analysis.

This clone was seen a handful of times. Its antigen is not identified. PCR amplification relied on 60 Vbeta primers (plus 13 Jbeta primers). The authors' processing: Approximately 10 million shared chains were among approximately 80 million unique TCR beta chains counted in a later analysis. The assay was immunoSEQ multiplex PCR, and TCRdb's table has in-frame clones only and misses some. The DNA was the basis for D and trimming; V, J and clone size are from that table. The sample records roughly 100,000 clones, approximately 72% being singletons. This CDR3 has 14 residues. J lost 7 bases, V lost 5 bases, and 4 bases had no gene match. Germline values: CDR1 MDHEN, CDR2 SYDVKM.

The sequence was collected from a man aged 25 to 40 in good health and CMV-seronegative. Sequencing was performed on PBMCs. This chain uses TRBV28 with TRBJ2-7, with 14 bases fitting TRBD2. The CDR3: CASSAGLAGVEQYF. The CDR3 bases are TGTGCCAGCAGTGCGGGACTAGCGGGAGTTGAGCAGTACTTC. Full variable domain (remainder filled in from reference TRBV28 and TRBJ2-7): DVKVTQSSRYLVKRTGEKVFLECVQDMDHENMFWYRQDPGLGLRLIYFSYDVKMKEKGDIPEGYSVSREKKERFSLILESASTNQTSMYLCASSAGLAGVEQYFGPGTRLTVT.